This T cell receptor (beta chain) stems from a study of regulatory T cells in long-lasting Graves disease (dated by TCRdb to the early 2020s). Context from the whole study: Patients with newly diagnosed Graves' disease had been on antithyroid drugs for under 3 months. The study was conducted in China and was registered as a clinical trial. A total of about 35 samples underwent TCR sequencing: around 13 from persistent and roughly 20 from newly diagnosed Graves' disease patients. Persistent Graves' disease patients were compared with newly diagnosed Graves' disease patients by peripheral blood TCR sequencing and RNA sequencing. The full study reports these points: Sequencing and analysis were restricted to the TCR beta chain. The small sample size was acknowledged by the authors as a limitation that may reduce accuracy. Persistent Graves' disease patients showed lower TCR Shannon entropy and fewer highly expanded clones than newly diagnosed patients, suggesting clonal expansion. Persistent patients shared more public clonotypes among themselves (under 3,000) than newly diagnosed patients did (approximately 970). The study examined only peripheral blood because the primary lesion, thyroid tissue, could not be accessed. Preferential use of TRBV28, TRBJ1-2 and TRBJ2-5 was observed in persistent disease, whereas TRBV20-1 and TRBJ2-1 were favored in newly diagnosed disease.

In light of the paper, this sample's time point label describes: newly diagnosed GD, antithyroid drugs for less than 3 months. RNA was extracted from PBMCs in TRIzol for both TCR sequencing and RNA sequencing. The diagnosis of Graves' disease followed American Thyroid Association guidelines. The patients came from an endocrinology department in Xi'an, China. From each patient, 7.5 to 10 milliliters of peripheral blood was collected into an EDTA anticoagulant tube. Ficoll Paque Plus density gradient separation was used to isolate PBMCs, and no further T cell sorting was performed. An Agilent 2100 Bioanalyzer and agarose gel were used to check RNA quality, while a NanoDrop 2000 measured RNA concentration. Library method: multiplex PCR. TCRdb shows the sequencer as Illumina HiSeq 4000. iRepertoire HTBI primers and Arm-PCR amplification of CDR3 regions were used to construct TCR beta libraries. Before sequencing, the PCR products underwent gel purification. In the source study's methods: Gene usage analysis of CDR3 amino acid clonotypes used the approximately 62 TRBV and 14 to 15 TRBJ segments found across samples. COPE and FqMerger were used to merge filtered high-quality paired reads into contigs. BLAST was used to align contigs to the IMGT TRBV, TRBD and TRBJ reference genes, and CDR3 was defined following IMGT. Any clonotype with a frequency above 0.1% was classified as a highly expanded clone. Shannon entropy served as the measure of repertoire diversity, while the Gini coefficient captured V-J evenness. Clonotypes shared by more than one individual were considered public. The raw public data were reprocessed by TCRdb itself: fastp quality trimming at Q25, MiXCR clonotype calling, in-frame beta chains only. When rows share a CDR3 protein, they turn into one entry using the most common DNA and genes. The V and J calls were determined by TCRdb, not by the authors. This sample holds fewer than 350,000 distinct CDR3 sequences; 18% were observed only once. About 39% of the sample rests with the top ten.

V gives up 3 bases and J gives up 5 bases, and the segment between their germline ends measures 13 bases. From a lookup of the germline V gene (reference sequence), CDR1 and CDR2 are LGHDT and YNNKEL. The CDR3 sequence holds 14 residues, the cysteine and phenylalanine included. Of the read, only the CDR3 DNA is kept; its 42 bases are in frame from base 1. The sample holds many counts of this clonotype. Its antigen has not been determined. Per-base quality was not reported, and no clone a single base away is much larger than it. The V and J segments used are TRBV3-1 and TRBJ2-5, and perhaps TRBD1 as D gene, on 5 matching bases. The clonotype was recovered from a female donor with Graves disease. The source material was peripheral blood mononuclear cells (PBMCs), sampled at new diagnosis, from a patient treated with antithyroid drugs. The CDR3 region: CASSQRQQRETQYF. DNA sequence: TGTGCCAGCAGCCAGAGACAGCAAAGGGAGACCCAGTACTTC.